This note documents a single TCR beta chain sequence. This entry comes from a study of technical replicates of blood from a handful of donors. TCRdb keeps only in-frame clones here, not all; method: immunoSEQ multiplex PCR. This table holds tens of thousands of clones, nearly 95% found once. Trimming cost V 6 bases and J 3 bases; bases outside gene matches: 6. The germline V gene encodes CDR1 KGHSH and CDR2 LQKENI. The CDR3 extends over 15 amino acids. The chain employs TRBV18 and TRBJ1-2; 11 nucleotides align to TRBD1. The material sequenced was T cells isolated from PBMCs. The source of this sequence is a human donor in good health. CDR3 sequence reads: CASSPEGQGDYGYTF. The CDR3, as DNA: TGTGCCAGCTCTCCCGAGGGACAGGGGGACTATGGCTACACCTTC.